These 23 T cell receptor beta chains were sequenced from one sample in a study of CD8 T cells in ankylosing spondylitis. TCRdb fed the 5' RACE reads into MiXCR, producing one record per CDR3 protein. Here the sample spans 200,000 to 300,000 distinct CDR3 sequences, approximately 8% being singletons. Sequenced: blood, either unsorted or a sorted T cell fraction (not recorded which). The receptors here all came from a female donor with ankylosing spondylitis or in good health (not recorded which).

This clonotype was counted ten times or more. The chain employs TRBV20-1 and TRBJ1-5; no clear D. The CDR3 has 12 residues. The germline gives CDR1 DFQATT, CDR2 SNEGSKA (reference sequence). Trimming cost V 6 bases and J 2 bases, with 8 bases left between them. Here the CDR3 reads CSAAEGNQPQHF. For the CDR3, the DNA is TGCAGTGCCGCGGAGGGCAATCAGCCCCAGCATTTT.

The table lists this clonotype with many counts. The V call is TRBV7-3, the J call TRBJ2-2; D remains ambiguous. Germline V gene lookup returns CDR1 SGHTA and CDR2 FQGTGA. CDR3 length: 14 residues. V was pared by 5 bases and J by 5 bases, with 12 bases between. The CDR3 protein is CASSLEGLTGELFF. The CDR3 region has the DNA TGTGCCAGCAGCCTCGAAGGGTTAACCGGGGAGCTGTTTTTT.

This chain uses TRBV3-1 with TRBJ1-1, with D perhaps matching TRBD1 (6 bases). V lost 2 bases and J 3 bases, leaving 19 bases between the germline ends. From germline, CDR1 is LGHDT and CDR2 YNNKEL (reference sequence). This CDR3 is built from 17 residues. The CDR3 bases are TGTGCCAGCAGCCAACCAGCCGGAACAGGGCGAGACACTGAAGCTTTCTTT. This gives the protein CASSQPAGTGRDTEAFF.

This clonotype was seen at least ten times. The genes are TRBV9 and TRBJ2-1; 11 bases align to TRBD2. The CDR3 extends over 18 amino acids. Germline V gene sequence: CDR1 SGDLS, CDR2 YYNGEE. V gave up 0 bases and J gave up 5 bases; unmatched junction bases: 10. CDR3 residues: CASSVERGTSGAHNEQFF. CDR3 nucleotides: TGTGCCAGCAGCGTAGAAAGGGGGACTAGCGGAGCCCACAATGAGCAGTTCTTC.

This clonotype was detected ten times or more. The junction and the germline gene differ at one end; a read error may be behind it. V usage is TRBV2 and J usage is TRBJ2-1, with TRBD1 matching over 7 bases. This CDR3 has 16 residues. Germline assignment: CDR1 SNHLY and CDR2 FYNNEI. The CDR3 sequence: CASTLRSGTAYNEQFF. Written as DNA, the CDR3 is TGTGCCAGCACCCTCCGCTCCGGGACAGCCTATAATGAGCAGTTCTTC.

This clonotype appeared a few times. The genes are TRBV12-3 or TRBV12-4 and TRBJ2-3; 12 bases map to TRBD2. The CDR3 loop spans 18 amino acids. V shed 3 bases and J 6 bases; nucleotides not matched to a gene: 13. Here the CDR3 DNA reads TGTGCCAGCAGTTTCCCTCTAGCGGGAGGGCCTGGAGGGGATACGCAGTATTTT. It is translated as CASSFPLAGGPGGDTQYF.

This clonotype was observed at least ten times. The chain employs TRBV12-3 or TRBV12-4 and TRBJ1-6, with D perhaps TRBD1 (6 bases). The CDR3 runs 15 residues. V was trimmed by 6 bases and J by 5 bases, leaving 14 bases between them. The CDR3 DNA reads TGTGCCAGCAGCCTTCGACAGGCGCATAATTCACCCCTCCACTTT. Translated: CASSLRQAHNSPLHF.

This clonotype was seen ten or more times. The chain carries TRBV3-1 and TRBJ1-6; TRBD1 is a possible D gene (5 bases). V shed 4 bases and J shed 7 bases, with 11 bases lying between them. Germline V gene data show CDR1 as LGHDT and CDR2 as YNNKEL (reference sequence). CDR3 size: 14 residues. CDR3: CASSLPGPNSPLHF. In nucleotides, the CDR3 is TGTGCCAGCAGCCTTCCGGGACCGAATTCACCCCTCCACTTT.

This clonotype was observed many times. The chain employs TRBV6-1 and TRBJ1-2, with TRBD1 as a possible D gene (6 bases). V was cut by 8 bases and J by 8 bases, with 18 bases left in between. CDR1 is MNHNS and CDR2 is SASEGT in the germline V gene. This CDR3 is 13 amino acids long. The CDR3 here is CASRGGAGGGYTF. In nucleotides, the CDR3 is TGTGCCAGCCGGGGGGGCGCCGGAGGAGGCTACACCTTC.

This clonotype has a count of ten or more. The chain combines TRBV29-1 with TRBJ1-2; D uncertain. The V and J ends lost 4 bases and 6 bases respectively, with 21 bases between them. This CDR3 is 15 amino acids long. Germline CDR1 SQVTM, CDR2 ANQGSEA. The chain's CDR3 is CSVATPNTSGNGYTF. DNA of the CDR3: TGCAGCGTTGCGACCCCGAATACCTCTGGGAATGGCTACACCTTC.

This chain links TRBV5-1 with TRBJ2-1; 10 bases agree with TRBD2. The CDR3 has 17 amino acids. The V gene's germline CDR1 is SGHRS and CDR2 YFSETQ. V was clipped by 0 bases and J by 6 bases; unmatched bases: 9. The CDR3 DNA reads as TGCGCCAGCAGCTTGGCCCGAGCGGGAGGGCCTAGCAATGAGCAGTTCTTC. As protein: CASSLARAGGPSNEQFF.

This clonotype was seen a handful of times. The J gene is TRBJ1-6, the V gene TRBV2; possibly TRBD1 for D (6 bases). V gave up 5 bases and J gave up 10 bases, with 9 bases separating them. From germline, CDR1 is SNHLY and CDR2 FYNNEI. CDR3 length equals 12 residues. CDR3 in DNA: TGTGCCAGCAGTACAGGGAGGTCACCCCTCCACTTT. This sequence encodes CASSTGRSPLHF. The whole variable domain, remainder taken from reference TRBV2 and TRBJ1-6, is EPEVTQTPSHQVTQMGQEVILRCVPISNHLYFYWYRQILGQKVEFLVSFYNNEISEKSEIFDDQFSVERPDGSNFTLKIRSTKLEDSAMYFCASSTGRSPLHFGNGTRLTVT.

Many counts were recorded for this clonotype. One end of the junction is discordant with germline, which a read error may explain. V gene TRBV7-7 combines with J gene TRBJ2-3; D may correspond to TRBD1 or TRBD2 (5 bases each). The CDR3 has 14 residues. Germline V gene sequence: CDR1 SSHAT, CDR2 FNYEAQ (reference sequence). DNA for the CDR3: TGTGCTAGCAGCTCCGGGACCACCACAGATACGCAGTATTTT. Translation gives CASSSGTTTDTQYF. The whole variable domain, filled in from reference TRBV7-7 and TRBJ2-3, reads GAGVSQSPRYKVTKRGQDVTLRCDPISSHATLYWYQQALGQGPEFLTYFNYEAQPDKSGLPSDRFSAERPEGSISTLTIQRTEQRDSAMYRCASSSGTTTDTQYFGPGTRLTVL.

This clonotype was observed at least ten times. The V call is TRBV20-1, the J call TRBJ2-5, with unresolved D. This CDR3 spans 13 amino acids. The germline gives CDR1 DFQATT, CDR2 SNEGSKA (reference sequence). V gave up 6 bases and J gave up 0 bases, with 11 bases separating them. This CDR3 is CSAQTEYQETQYF. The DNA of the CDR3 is TGCAGTGCCCAAACAGAGTACCAAGAGACCCAGTACTTC.

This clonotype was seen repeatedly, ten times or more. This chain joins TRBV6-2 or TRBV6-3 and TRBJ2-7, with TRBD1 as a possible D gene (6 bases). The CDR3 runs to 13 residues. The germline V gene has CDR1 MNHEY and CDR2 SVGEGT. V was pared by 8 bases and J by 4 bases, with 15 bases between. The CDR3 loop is CASGKDSEYEQYF. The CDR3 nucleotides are TGTGCCAGCGGTAAGGACAGTGAGTACGAGCAGTACTTC.

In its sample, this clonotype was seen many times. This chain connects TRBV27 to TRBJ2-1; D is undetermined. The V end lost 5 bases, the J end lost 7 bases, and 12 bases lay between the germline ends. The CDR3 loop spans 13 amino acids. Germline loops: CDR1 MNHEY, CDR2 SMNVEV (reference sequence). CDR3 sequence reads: CASSPPPFNEQFF. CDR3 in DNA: TGTGCCAGCAGTCCTCCTCCCTTTAATGAGCAGTTCTTC.

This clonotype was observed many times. CDR3 coding DNA: TGTGCCAGCAGCCACCTCGGCCCTTCGGAGCCCCAGCATTTT. It encodes CASSHLGPSEPQHF. This sequence joins TRBV4-2 and TRBJ1-5; D not resolved. Trimming left V 3 bases short and J 8 bases short, with 14 bases between. Germline CDR1 LGHNA, CDR2 YNFKEQ. The CDR3 covers 14 residues.

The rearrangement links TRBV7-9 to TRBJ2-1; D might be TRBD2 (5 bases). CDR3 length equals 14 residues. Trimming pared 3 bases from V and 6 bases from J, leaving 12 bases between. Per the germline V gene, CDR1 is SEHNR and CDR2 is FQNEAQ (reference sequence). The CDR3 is CASSFTSSTNEQFF. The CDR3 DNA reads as TGTGCCAGCAGCTTTACTAGTTCGACCAATGAGCAGTTCTTC.

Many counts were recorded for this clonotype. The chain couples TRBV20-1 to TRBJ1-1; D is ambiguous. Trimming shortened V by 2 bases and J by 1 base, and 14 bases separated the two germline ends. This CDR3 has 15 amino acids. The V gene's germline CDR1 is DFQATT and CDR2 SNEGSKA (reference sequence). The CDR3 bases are TGCAGTGCTAGAAGTCCCCATGAGGGGAACACTGAAGCTTTCTTT. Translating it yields CSARSPHEGNTEAFF.

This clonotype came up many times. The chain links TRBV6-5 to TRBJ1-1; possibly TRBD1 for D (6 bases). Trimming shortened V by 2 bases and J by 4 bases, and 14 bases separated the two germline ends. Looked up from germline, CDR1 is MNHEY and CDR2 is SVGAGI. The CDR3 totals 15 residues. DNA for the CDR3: TGTGCCAGCAGTTACGCGAGGGGGGGAGGCACTGAAGCTTTCTTT. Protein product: CASSYARGGGTEAFF.

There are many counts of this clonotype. The CDR3 sequence is CATSAPRQQYNEQFF. CDR3 sequence (DNA): TGTGCCACCAGTGCCCCTCGTCAGCAATACAATGAGCAGTTCTTC. The rearrangement uses TRBV24-1 and TRBJ2-1; D gene ambiguous. V was pared by 5 bases and J by 4 bases, with 14 bases between. The CDR3 is 15 amino acids. Germline lookup yields CDR1 KGHDR and CDR2 SFDVKD.

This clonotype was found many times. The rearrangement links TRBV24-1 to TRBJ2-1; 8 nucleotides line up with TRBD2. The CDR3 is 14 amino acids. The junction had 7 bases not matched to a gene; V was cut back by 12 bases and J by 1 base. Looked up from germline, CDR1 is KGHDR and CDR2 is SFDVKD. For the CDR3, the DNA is TGTGCCTCCTCGGCGGGAGGTTCCTACAATGAGCAGTTCTTC. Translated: CASSAGGSYNEQFF.

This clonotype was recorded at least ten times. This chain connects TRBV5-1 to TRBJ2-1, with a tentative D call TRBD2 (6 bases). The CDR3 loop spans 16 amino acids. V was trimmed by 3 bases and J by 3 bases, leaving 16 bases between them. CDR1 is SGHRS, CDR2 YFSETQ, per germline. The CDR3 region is CASSSLATNNYNEQFF. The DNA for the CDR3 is TGCGCCAGCAGCTCGCTAGCGACAAACAACTACAATGAGCAGTTCTTC.